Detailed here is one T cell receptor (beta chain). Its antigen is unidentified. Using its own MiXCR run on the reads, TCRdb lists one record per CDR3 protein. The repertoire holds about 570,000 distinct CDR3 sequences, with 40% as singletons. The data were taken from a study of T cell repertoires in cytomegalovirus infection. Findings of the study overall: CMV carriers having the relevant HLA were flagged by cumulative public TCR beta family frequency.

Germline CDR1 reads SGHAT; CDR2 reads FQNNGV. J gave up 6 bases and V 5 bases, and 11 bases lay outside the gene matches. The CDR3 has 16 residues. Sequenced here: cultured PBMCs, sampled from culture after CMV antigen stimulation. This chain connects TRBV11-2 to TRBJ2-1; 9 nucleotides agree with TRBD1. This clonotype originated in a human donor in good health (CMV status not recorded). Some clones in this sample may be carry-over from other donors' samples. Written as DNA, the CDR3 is TGTGCCAGCAGCGCCCTTTCGGGACAGGGTAGCAATGAGCAGTTCTTC. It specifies CASSALSGQGSNEQFF.